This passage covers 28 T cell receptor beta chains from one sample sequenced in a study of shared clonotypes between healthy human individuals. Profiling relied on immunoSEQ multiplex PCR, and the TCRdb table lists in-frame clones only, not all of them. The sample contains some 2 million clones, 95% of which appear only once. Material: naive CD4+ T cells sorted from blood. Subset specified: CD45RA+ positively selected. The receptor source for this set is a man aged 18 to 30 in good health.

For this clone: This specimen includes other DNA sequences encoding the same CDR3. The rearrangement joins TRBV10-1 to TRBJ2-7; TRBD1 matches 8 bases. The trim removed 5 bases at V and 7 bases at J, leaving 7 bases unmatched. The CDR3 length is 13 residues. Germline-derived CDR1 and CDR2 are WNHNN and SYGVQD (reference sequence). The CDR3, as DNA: TGCGCCAGCAGTAAGGACAGGGCCGGGGAGCAGTACTTC. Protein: CASSKDRAGEQYF.

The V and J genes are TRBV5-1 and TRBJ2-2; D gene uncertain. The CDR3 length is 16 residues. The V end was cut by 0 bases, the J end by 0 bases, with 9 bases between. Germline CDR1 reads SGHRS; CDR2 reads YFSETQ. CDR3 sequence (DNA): TGCGCCAGCAGCTTGGGGTGGAGTTCGAACACCGGGGAGCTGTTTTTT. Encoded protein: CASSLGWSSNTGELFF.

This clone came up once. In DNA form, the CDR3 reads TGCAGCGTTGAAGTAGCTGTGGGGGGCTACACCTTC. It is translated as CSVEVAVGGYTF. The chain combines TRBV29-1 with TRBJ1-2; D remains unclear. Germline-derived CDR1 and CDR2 are SQVTM and ANQGSEA. Trimming took 1 base from V and 8 from J, leaving 11 bases between them. CDR3 length: 12 residues. The full variable domain, completed using reference TRBV29-1 and TRBJ1-2, is SAVISQKPSRDICQRGTSLTIQCQVDSQVTMMFWYRQQPGQSLTLIATANQGSEATYESGFVIDKFPISRPNLTFSTLTVSNMSPEDSSIYLCSVEVAVGGYTFGSGTRLTVV.

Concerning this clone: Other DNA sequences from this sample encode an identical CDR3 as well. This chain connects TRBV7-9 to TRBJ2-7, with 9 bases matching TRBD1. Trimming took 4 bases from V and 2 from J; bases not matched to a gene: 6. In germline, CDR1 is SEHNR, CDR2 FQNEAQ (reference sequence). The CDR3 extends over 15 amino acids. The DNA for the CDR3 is TGTGCCAGCAGCTCTTCCGGGACAGGGCCCTACGAGCAGTACTTC. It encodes CASSSSGTGPYEQYF. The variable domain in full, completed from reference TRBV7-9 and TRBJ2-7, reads DTGVSQNPRHKITKRGQNVTFRCDPISEHNRLYWYRQTLGQGPEFLTYFQNEAQLEKSRLLSDRFSAERPKGSFSTLEIQRTEQGDSAMYLCASSSSGTGPYEQYFGPGTRLTVT.

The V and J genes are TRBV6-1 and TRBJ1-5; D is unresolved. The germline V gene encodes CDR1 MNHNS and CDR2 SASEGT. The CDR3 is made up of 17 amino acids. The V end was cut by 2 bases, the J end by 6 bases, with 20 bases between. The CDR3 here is CASSELWGEGIGQPQHF. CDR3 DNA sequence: TGTGCCAGCAGTGAACTATGGGGAGAGGGAATAGGTCAGCCCCAGCATTTT.

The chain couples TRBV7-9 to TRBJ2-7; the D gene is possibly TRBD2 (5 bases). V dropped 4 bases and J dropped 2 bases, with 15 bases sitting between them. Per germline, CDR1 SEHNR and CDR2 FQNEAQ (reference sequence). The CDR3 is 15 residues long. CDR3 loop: CASSSVDLATYEQYF. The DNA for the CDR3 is TGTGCCAGCAGCTCCGTGGACCTAGCCACCTACGAGCAGTACTTC. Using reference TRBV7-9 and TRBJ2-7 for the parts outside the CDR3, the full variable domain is DTGVSQNPRHKITKRGQNVTFRCDPISEHNRLYWYRQTLGQGPEFLTYFQNEAQLEKSRLLSDRFSAERPKGSFSTLEIQRTEQGDSAMYLCASSSVDLATYEQYFGPGTRLTVT.

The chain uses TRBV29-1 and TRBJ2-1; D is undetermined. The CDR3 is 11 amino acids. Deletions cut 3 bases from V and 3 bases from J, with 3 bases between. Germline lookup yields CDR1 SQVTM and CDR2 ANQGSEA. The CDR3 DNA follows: TGCAGCGTTGAGAACTACAATGAGCAGTTCTTC. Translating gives CSVENYNEQFF.

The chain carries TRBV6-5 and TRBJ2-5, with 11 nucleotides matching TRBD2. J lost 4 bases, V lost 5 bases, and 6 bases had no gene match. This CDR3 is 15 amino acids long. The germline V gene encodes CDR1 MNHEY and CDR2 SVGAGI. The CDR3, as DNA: TGTGCCAGCAGTCAACTAGCGGGGGTATCAGAGACCCAGTACTTC. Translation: CASSQLAGVSETQYF.

In DNA, the CDR3 is TGTGCCAGCAGCGCTAGGGGGACTAGCCAGACCGGGGAGCTGTTTTTT. Encoded protein: CASSARGTSQTGELFF. V and J are TRBV9 and TRBJ2-2; 9 bases line up with TRBD2. The CDR3 totals 16 residues. The junction had 8 bases not matched to a gene; V was cut back by 3 bases and J by 5 bases. Germline V gene lookup returns CDR1 SGDLS and CDR2 YYNGEE.

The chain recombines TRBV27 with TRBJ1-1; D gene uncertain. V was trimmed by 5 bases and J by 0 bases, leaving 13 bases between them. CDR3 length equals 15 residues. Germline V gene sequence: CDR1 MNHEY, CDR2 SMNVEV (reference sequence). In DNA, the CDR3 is TGTGCCAGCAGTCCCCATTATGACTTGAACACTGAAGCTTTCTTT. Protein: CASSPHYDLNTEAFF.

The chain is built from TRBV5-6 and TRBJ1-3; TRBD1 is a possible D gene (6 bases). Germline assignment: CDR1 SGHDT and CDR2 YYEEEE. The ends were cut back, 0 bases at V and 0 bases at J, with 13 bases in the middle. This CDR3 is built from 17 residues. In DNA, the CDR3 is TGTGCCAGCAGCTTGGCTCTGGGGGCGAGCTCTGGAAACACCATATATTTT. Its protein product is CASSLALGASSGNTIYF.

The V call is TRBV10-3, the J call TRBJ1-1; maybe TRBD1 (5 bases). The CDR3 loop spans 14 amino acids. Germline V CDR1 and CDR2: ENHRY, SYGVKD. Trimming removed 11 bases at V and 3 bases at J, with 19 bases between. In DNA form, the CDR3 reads TGTGCCGCCACCGCGGGGACGGAGCACACTGAAGCTTTCTTT. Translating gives CAATAGTEHTEAFF.

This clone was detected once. CDR3: CASSLSLVDTQYF. CDR3 DNA sequence: TGTGCCAGCAGCTTAAGTCTAGTGGATACGCAGTATTTT. The chain is built from TRBV7-3 and TRBJ2-3; D not resolved. The CDR3 is made up of 13 amino acids. The V gene's germline CDR1 is SGHTA and CDR2 FQGTGA. The V and J ends lost 1 base and 6 bases respectively, with 8 bases between them. The full variable domain, its missing parts supplied by reference TRBV7-3 and TRBJ2-3, is GAGVSQTPSNKVTEKGKYVELRCDPISGHTALYWYRQSLGQGPEFLIYFQGTGAADDSGLPNDRFFAVRPEGSVSTLKIQRTERGDSAVYLCASSLSLVDTQYFGPGTRLTVL.

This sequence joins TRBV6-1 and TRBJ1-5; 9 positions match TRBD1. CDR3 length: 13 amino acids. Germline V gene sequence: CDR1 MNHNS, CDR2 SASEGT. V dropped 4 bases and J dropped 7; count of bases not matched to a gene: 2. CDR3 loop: CASSVTGGQPQHF. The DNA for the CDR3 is TGTGCCAGCAGTGTGACAGGGGGACAGCCCCAGCATTTT.

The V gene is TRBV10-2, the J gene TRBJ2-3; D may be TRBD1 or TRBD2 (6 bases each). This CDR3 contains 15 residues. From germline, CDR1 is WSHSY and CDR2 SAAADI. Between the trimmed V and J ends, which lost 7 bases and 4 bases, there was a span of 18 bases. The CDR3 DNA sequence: TGCGCCAGCAACAGGGAGGAGGGTTACGCAGATACGCAGTATTTT. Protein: CASNREEGYADTQYF.

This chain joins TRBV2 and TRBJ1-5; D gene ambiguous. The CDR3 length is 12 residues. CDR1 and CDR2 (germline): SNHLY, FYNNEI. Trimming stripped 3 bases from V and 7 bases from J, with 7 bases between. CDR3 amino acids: CASSDSWQPQHF. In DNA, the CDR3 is TGTGCCAGCAGTGACAGTTGGCAGCCCCAGCATTTT. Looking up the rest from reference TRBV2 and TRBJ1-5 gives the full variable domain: EPEVTQTPSHQVTQMGQEVILRCVPISNHLYFYWYRQILGQKVEFLVSFYNNEISEKSEIFDDQFSVERPDGSNFTLKIRSTKLEDSAMYFCASSDSWQPQHFGDGTRLSIL.

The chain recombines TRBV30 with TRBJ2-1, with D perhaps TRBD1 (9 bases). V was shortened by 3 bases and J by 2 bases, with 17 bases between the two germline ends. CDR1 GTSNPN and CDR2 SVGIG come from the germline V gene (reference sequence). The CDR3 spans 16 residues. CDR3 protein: CAWSSGGTGPYNEQFF. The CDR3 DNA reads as TGTGCCTGGAGCTCGGGGGGGACAGGGCCCTACAATGAGCAGTTCTTC.

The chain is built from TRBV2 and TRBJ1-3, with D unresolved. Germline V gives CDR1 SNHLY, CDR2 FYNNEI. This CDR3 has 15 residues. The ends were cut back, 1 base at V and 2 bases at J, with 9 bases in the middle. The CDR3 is CASSEEMSPGNTIYF. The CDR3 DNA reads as TGTGCCAGCAGTGAAGAGATGTCCCCTGGAAACACCATATATTTT.

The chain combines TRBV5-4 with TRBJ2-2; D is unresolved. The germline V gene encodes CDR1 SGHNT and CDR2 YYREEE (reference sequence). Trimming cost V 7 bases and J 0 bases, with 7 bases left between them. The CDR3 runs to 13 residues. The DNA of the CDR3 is TGTGCCAGCTCACAGTCGAACACCGGGGAGCTGTTTTTT. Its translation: CASSQSNTGELFF.

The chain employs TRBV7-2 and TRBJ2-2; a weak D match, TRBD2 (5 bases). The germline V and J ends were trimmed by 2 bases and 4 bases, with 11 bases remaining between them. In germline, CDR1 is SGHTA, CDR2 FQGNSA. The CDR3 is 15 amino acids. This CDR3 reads CASSLFYGITGELFF. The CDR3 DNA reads TGTGCCAGCAGCTTATTTTACGGGATCACCGGGGAGCTGTTTTTT.

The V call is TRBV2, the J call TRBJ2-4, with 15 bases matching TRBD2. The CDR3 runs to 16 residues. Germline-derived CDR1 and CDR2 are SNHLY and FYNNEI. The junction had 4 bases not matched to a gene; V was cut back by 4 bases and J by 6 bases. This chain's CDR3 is CASSVGLAGGVNIQYF. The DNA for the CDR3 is TGTGCCAGCAGTGTTGGACTAGCGGGAGGGGTAAACATTCAGTACTTC.

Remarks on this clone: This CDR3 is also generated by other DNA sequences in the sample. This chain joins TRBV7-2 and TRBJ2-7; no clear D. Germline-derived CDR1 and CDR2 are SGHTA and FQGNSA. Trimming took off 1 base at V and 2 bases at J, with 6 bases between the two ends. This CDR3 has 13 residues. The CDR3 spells CASSLGRAYEQYF. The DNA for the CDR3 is TGTGCCAGCAGCTTAGGCAGAGCCTACGAGCAGTACTTC.

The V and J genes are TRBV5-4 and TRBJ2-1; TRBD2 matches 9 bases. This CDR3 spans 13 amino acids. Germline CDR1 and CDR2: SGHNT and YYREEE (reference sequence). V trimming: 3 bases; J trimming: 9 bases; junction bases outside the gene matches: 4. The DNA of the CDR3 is TGTGCCAGCAGCTCACCTAGCGGGGTTGAGCAGTTCTTC. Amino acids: CASSSPSGVEQFF.

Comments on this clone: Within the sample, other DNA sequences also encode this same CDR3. The CDR3: CASSAENYGYTF. The CDR3 nucleotides are TGCGCCAGCAGCGCGGAGAACTATGGCTACACCTTC. The chain carries TRBV5-1 and TRBJ1-2; D is ambiguous. CDR3 length: 12 residues. The germline CDR1 and CDR2 sequences are SGHRS and YFSETQ. Trimming stripped 4 bases from V and 2 bases from J, with 6 bases between.

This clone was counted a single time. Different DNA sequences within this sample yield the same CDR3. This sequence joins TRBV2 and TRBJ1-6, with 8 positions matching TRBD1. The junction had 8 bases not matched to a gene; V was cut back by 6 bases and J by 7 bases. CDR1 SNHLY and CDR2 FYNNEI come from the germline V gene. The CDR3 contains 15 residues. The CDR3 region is CASSPGTGVNSPLHF. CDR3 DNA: TGTGCCAGCAGCCCAGGGACAGGAGTAAATTCACCCCTCCACTTT.

The CDR3 reads CASRRSGQVNYGYTF. The CDR3 nucleotides read TGTGCCAGCAGGCGTTCTGGACAGGTGAACTATGGCTACACCTTC. V usage is TRBV11-2 and J usage is TRBJ1-2, with 7 bases aligning to TRBD1. Trimming at V came to 6 bases and at J to 2 bases, leaving 9 bases not matched to a gene. The length of the CDR3 is 15 residues. CDR1 is SGHAT and CDR2 is FQNNGV in the germline V gene.

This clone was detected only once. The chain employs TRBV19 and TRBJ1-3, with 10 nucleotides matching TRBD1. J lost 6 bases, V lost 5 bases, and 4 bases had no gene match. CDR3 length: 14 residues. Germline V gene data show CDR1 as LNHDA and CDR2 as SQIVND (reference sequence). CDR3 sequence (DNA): TGTGCCAGTAGTGACAGGGGGCGGGAAAACACCATATATTTT. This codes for CASSDRGRENTIYF. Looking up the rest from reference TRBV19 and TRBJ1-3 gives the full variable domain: DGGITQSPKYLFRKEGQNVTLSCEQNLNHDAMYWYRQDPGQGLRLIYYSQIVNDFQKGDIAEGYSVSREKKESFPLTVTSAQKNPTAFYLCASSDRGRENTIYFGEGSWLTVV.

CDR3: CASSTQGVGNQPQHF. CDR3 sequence (DNA): TGTGCCAGCAGCACACAGGGGGTCGGCAATCAGCCCCAGCATTTT. The chain employs TRBV7-2 and TRBJ1-5; 8 bases align to TRBD1. CDR3 length: 15 amino acids. Germline V gene data show CDR1 as SGHTA and CDR2 as FQGNSA. V was clipped by 5 bases and J by 2 bases; unmatched bases: 5. Together with reference TRBV7-2 and TRBJ1-5, the CDR3 gives the full variable domain: GAGVSQSPSNKVTEKGKDVELRCDPISGHTALYWYRQSLGQGLEFLIYFQGNSAPDKSGLPSDRFSAERTGGSVSTLTIQRTQQEDSAVYLCASSTQGVGNQPQHFGDGTRLSIL.